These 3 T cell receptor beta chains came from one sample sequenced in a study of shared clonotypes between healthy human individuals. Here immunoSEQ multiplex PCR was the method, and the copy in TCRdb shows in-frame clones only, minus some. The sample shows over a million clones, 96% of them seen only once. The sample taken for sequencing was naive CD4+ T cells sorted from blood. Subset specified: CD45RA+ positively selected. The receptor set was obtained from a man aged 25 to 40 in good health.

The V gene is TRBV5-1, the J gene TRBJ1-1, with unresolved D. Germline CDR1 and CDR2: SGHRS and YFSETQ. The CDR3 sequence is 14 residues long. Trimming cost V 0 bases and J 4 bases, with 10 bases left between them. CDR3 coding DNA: TGCGCCAGCAGCTTGGATTGGTTGGTCACTGAAGCTTTCTTT. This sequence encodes CASSLDWLVTEAFF.

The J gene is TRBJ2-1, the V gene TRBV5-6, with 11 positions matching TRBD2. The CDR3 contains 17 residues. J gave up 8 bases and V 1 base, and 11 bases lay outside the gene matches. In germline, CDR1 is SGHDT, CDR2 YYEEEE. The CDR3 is CASSLQSWLAGGYEQFF. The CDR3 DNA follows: TGTGCCAGCAGCTTGCAAAGTTGGCTAGCGGGAGGCTATGAGCAGTTCTTC.

The CDR3 region has the DNA TGTGCCATCAGTGAAGACAGGGGGCTCGATACGCAGTATTTT. Its protein product is CAISEDRGLDTQYF. This sequence joins TRBV10-3 and TRBJ2-3, with 10 bases lining up with TRBD1. V lost 3 bases to trimming and J lost 6 bases; unmatched junction nucleotides: 3. From germline, CDR1 is ENHRY and CDR2 SYGVKD. The CDR3 is 14 residues long.